This TCR beta chain was retrieved from a study of vaccination and CD4 T cells after COVID-19. Overall study context: Blood was drawn a median roughly 67 days post second dose, range 14 to 241.

Sequenced with the Oncomine TCR Beta short-read assay was DNA taken from cultured CD4+ T cells. Genomic DNA was isolated from CD4+ T cells that had been cultured. MiXCR, applied by TCRdb to the PCR reads, yields one record per CDR3 protein. Among about 25,000 distinct CDR3 sequences, 49% were seen once, and the ten largest hold about 5.9%. Treatment: 10-day PBMC culture with coronavirus spike peptide pools or control peptides (ViraFEST assay). V was clipped by 2 bases and J by 4 bases; unmatched bases: 3. This CDR3 region has 14 residues. Germline V gives CDR1 MNHEY, CDR2 SVGEGT. Worth noting for this clonotype: What it binds is not known.

Sample: CD4+ T cells from blood, cultured in vitro. The chain uses TRBV6-2 or TRBV6-3 and TRBJ1-2, with TRBD1 identical over 8 bases. This TCR came from a human donor who had recovered from COVID-19. The CDR3 protein is CASSYGGTGYGYTF. CDR3 nucleotide sequence: TGTGCCAGCAGTTACGGAGGGACAGGCTATGGCTACACCTTC.